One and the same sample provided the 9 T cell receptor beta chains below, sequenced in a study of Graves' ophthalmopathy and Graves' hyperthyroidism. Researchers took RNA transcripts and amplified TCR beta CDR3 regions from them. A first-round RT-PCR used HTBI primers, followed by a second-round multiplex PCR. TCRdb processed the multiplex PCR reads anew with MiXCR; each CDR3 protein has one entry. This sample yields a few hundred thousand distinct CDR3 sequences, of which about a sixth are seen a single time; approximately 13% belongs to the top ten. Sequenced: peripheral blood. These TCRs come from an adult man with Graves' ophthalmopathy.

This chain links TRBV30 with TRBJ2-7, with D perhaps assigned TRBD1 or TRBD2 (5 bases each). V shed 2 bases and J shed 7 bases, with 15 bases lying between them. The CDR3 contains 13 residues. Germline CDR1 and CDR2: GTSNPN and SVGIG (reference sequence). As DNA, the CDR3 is TGTGCCTGGAGTTGGGACGGATCTCGAGAGCAGTACTTC. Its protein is CAWSWDGSREQYF.

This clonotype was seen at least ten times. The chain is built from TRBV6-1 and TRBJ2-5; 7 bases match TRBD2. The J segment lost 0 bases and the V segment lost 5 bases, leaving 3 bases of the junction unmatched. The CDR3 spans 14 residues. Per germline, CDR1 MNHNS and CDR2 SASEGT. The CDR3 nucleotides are TGTGCCAGCAGTAAAAGCGGGGACCAAGAGACCCAGTACTTC. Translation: CASSKSGDQETQYF.

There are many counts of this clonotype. The CDR3 DNA is TGTGCCAGCAGCGGGGGGACATCCGCGGCCTACGAGCAGTACTTC. Translating gives CASSGGTSAAYEQYF. The V and J genes are TRBV5-5 and TRBJ2-7; TRBD1 or TRBD2 may be the D gene (6 bases each). With 4 bases removed from V and 2 bases from J, the gap between germline ends came to 16 bases. The germline V gene has CDR1 SGHKS and CDR2 YYEKEE (reference sequence). CDR3 length: 15 amino acids. The variable domain in full, with the rest retrieved from reference TRBV5-5 and TRBJ2-7, is DAGVTQSPTHLIKTRGQQVTLRCSPISGHKSVSWYQQVLGQGPQFIFQYYEKEERGRGNFPDRFSARQFPNYSSELNVNALLLGDSALYLCASSGGTSAAYEQYFGPGTRLTVT.

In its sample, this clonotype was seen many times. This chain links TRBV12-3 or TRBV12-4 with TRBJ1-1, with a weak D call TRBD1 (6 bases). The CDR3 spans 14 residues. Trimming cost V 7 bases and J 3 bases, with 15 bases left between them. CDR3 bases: TGTGCCAGCATAATCACAAACAGGGACACTGAAGCTTTCTTT. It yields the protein CASIITNRDTEAFF.

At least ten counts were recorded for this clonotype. The DNA of the CDR3 is TGCAGTGCTAGCAGGGCGAACACTGAAGCTTTCTTT. It yields the protein CSASRANTEAFF. The genes are TRBV20-1 and TRBJ1-1; the D gene is possibly TRBD1 (5 bases). This CDR3 spans 12 amino acids. V was shortened by 3 bases and J by 1 base, with 6 bases between the two germline ends. Per the germline V gene, CDR1 is DFQATT and CDR2 is SNEGSKA (reference sequence).

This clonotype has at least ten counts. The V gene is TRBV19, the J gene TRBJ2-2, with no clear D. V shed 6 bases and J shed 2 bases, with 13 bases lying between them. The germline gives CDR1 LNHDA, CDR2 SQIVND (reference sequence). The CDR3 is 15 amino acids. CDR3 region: CASSPGRENTGELFF. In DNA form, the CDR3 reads TGTGCCAGTAGCCCCGGGCGAGAAAACACCGGGGAGCTGTTTTTT.

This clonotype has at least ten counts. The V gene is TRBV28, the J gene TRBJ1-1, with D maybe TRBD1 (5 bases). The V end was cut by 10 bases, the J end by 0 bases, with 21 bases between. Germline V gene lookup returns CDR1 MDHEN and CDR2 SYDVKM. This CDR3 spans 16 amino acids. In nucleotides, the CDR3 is TGTGCCACCCTCCGGTGGGGGGTTGAAATGAACACTGAAGCTTTCTTT. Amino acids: CATLRWGVEMNTEAFF.

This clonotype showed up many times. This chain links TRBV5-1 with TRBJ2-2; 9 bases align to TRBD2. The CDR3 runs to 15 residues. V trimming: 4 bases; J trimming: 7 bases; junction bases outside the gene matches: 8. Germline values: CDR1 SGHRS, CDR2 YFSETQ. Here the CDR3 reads CASSTGTSRIGELFF. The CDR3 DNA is TGCGCCAGCAGCACCGGGACTAGCAGGATCGGGGAGCTGTTTTTT.

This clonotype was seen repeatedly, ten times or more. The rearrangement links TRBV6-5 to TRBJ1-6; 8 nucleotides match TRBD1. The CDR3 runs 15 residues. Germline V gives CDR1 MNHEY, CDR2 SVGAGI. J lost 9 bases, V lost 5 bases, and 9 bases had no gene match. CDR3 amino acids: CASSTRDRGLSPLHF. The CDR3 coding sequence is TGTGCCAGCAGTACCCGAGACAGGGGTCTTTCACCCCTCCACTTT.